This TCR beta chain was identified in a study of CD8+ T cells in alopecia areata. Study at large: Oral tofacitinib (5 to 10 mg twice daily) was administered to treated patients. The investigators scored severity in treated patients by the percentage of affected scalp area.

Study-level results: Scalp clonality dropped significantly under tofacitinib, as did expanded CD8+ top-100 clones. TCRs were shared less clearly across patients than in mice, possibly for HLA-related reasons.

Documented treatment: oral pan-JAK inhibitor, 5-10 mg twice daily. V was cut by 4 bases and J by 5 bases, with 12 bases left in between. Germline V gene data show CDR1 as SGHRS and CDR2 as YFSETQ. The CDR3 loop spans 13 amino acids. RNA was isolated and reverse transcribed to cDNA, the sequencing template. The repertoire was sequenced with immunoSEQ multiplex PCR; TCRdb's copy has only in-frame clones and lacks some. The sample holds approximately 170,000 clones, 60% seen once. Turning to this clone: Its matching antigen is unknown.

This sequence originates from a human donor with alopecia areata. The starting material was CD4+ T cells sorted from blood, obtained at week 24, from a patient treated with tofacitinib. The chain combines TRBV5-1 with TRBJ2-5, with a possible D match to TRBD2 (5 bases). The CDR3 region is CASSRDRGETQYF. The CDR3 bases are TGCGCCAGCAGCCGAGATCGAGGGGAGACCCAGTACTTC.